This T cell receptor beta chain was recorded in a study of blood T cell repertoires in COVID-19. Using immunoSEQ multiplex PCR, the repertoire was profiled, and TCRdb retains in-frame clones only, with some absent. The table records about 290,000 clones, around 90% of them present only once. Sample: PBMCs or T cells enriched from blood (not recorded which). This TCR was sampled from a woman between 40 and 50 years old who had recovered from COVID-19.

CDR3 region: CAWSVQVMKGYTF. Here the CDR3 DNA reads TGTGCCTGGAGTGTACAGGTAATGAAGGGCTACACCTTC. The V and J genes are TRBV30 and TRBJ1-2, with TRBD1 as a possible D gene (5 bases). This CDR3 has 13 amino acids. V gave up 0 bases and J gave up 8 bases, with 13 bases separating them. The V gene's germline CDR1 is GTSNPN and CDR2 SVGIG (reference sequence).